This TCR beta chain was sequenced during a study of blood T cell repertoires in COVID-19. TCRdb's copy holds only in-frame clones and misses some; the assay was immunoSEQ multiplex PCR. The table includes some 97,000 clones, approximately 91% detected once. The CDR3 totals 15 residues. Deletions cut 0 bases from V and 2 bases from J, with 12 bases between. Germline assignment: CDR1 SGHRS and CDR2 YFSETQ. The V gene is TRBV5-1, the J gene TRBJ2-7; no reliable D call. This TCR came from a man aged 50 to 59 with active COVID-19. The sample comprised peripheral blood. The CDR3, as DNA: TGCGCCAGCAGCTTGGTGTCTGGCGGCACCTACGAGCAGTACTTC. Translating it yields CASSLVSGGTYEQYF.